A single T cell receptor (beta chain) is shown here with its context. V gave up 2 bases and J gave up 4 bases; unmatched junction bases: 6. Germline-derived CDR1 and CDR2 are SGHAT and FQNNGV. The CDR3 contains 15 residues. The record originates from a study of blood T cell repertoires in COVID-19. The wider study: From the United States, Italy and Spain came samples of acute and convalescent COVID-19. The analysed material was cDNA or gDNA that came from T cells, B-cell-depleted T cells, or PBMCs.

In the authors' methods: The assay estimated nucleated cells by amplifying reference gene primers. Method: immunoSEQ multiplex PCR; TCRdb's copy keeps in-frame clones and lacks some. The V and J calls and clone size are taken from that table; D and trimming were inferred from the DNA. The sample consists of about 150,000 clones, roughly 84% of them appearing once. The receptor was derived from an elderly woman with active or convalescent COVID-19. Sequenced material: peripheral blood. The chain links TRBV11-2 to TRBJ1-2; 8 bases line up with TRBD1. The CDR3 coding sequence is TGTGCCAGCAGCTTAACTGACAGGGGAGGCTATGGCTACACCTTC. Protein: CASSLTDRGGYGYTF.